This TCR beta chain appears in the sequencing data of a study of T-cell memory formation after mild COVID-19. Findings of the study overall: Clones which contracted sat mainly in CM and EM if CD4+, and in EMRA if CD8+.

This clonotype showed up just a few times. Its cognate antigen is unknown. In TCRdb, the 5' RACE reads were re-called with MiXCR into one record per CDR3 protein. In the table there are 90,000 to 120,000 distinct CDR3 sequences, 15% to 20% of which are singletons. The CDR3 runs 14 residues. Germline values: CDR1 WNHNN, CDR2 SYGVQD (reference sequence). The ends were cut back, 5 bases at V and 7 bases at J, with 17 bases in the middle. The material sequenced was PBMCs or a T cell subset sorted from them (not recorded which). The clonotype originates from a man younger than 35 who had mild COVID-19 (a few samples of this study predate the infection). Cell type and time point are not known. This chain links TRBV10-1 with TRBJ1-1; maybe TRBD1 (5 bases). CDR3 sequence: CASSSGASRNEAFF. CDR3 nucleotide sequence: TGCGCCAGCAGTTCTGGGGCTTCAAGGAATGAAGCTTTCTTT.